This record looks at one TCR beta chain sequence and its context. Germline V gives CDR1 LNHDA, CDR2 SQIVND (reference sequence). CDR3 length equals 14 residues. V was clipped by 7 bases and J by 4 bases, with 14 bases between them. Repertoires were generated with immunoSEQ multiplex PCR, while TCRdb's copy carries only in-frame clones and drops some. This table has approximately 79,000 clones, approximately 86% appearing once. This sample stems from a study of PD-L1 blockade in urothelial cancer. In the study overall: Males with urothelial cancer arising in the bladder constituted about nine tenths of the roughly 29 patients. Peripheral blood specimens exhibited a median yield of around 150,000 T cells.

Time point meaning: pretreatment peripheral blood. All patients handed over anywhere from 1 to 8 samples, pretreatment and on-treatment. This TCR was sampled from a man between 35 and 55 years old with urothelial cancer. The specimen comprised PBMCs, sampled around atezolizumab (anti-PD-L1) treatment. This chain links TRBV19 with TRBJ2-1, with D perhaps TRBD2 (6 bases). CDR3 nucleotides: TGTGCCAGTACTCGGGGGAGCCGATACAATGAGCAGTTCTTC. The encoded protein is CASTRGSRYNEQFF. Drawing the rest from reference TRBV19 and TRBJ2-1, the complete variable domain is DGGITQSPKYLFRKEGQNVTLSCEQNLNHDAMYWYRQDPGQGLRLIYYSQIVNDFQKGDIAEGYSVSREKKESFPLTVTSAQKNPTAFYLCASTRGSRYNEQFFGPGTRLTVL.